A single sample is the source of the 23 T cell receptor beta chains below, sequenced in a study of CD8+ T cells in alopecia areata. Reverse transcribed after extraction, RNA yielded cDNA as the sequencing template. TCRdb's copy holds only in-frame clones and misses some; the assay was immunoSEQ multiplex PCR. Of roughly 210,000 clones listed, approximately 40% are singletons. Treatment noted: oral pan-JAK inhibitor, 5-10 mg twice daily. The sequencing here drew on CD4+ T cells sorted from blood, taken at approximately week 36, from a patient treated with tofacitinib. These receptors were obtained from a human donor with alopecia areata.

J is TRBJ2-5 and V is TRBV30; D is unresolved. The germline CDR1 and CDR2 sequences are GTSNPN and SVGIG (reference sequence). This CDR3 has 13 amino acids. V was clipped by 5 bases and J by 3 bases, with 13 bases between them. CDR3 bases: TGTGCCTGGGGCCGGTCGCCTAAAGAGACCCAGTACTTC. Translated, it gives CAWGRSPKETQYF. Full variable domain (remainder filled in from reference TRBV30 and TRBJ2-5): SQTIHQWPATLVQPVGSPLSLECTVEGTSNPNLYWYRQAAGRGLQLLFYSVGIGQISSEVPQNLSASRPQDRQFILSSKKLLLSDSGFYLCAWGRSPKETQYFGPGTRLLVL.

The rearrangement uses TRBV15 and TRBJ2-7; TRBD1 matches 12 bases. Germline V gene data show CDR1 as LNHNV and CDR2 as YYDKDF (reference sequence). The ends lost 5 bases at V and 5 bases at J; junction bases unmatched: 7. The CDR3 runs to 15 residues. The chain's CDR3 is CATSGGTGGKNEQYF. CDR3 DNA sequence: TGTGCCACCAGCGGGGGGACAGGGGGCAAGAACGAGCAGTACTTC.

This clone has just a few counts. This rearrangement joins TRBV6-6 to TRBJ2-3; D is unresolved. CDR3 length: 15 amino acids. Germline CDR1 MNHNY, CDR2 SVGAGI (reference sequence). Trimming removed 6 bases at V and 7 bases at J, with 20 bases between. CDR3: CASSQRPDSVNTQYF. The CDR3 nucleotides are TGTGCCAGCAGCCAACGGCCAGATTCGGTGAATACGCAGTATTTT.

This sequence joins TRBV30 and TRBJ1-2; TRBD1 matches at 7 bases. The CDR3 runs 13 residues. V lost 4 bases, J lost 6 bases, and 8 bases stayed unmatched. The germline CDR1 and CDR2 sequences are GTSNPN and SVGIG (reference sequence). CDR3 protein: CAWIRQGMDGYTF. The CDR3 nucleotides read TGTGCCTGGATCCGACAGGGAATGGATGGCTACACCTTC.

This chain uses TRBV11-2 with TRBJ1-2; the D is unclear. Trimming pared 5 bases from V and 8 bases from J, leaving 15 bases between. The CDR3 has 13 residues. Germline assignment: CDR1 SGHAT and CDR2 FQNNGV. The CDR3 DNA reads as TGTGCCAGCAGCAACCGGGCTGGGGTCGGCTACACCTTC. Translating gives CASSNRAGVGYTF. Variable domain in full (rest from reference TRBV11-2 and TRBJ1-2): EAGVAQSPRYKIIEKRQSVAFWCNPISGHATLYWYQQILGQGPKLLIQFQNNGVVDDSQLPKDRFSAERLKGVDSTLKIQPAKLEDSAVYLCASSNRAGVGYTFGSGTRLTVV.

J is TRBJ2-2 and V is TRBV11-3; D gene ambiguous. CDR1 is SGHNT, CDR2 YENEEA, per germline. V gave up 1 base and J gave up 3 bases, with 3 bases separating them. CDR3 length: 13 residues. In DNA, the CDR3 is TGTGCCAGCAGCTTAGCCGACACCGGGGAGCTGTTTTTT. This sequence encodes CASSLADTGELFF.

This rearrangement joins TRBV10-3 to TRBJ2-5; D remains unclear. Trimming stripped 4 bases from V and 2 bases from J, with 8 bases between. This CDR3 is built from 13 residues. CDR1 and CDR2 from the germline V gene are ENHRY and SYGVKD. CDR3 sequence (DNA): TGTGCCATCAGTGGTACAGATCAAGAGACCCAGTACTTC. Protein product: CAISGTDQETQYF.

The chain combines TRBV30 with TRBJ1-1; D gene uncertain. The V gene lost 2 bases and the J gene lost 0 bases, with 13 bases spanning the gap. Germline loops: CDR1 GTSNPN, CDR2 SVGIG (reference sequence). The CDR3 totals 15 residues. This chain's CDR3 is CAWSPRAVMNTEAFF. The CDR3 DNA reads as TGTGCCTGGAGTCCCCGGGCCGTTATGAACACTGAAGCTTTCTTT.

The V call is TRBV23-1, the J call TRBJ2-5; weak D call: TRBD1 (5 bases). TRBV23-1 falls under the ORF class, with uncertain function. V gave up 6 bases and J gave up 4 bases, with 12 bases separating them. The CDR3 spans 13 residues. The CDR3 loop reads CASRPQGVETQYF. The CDR3 nucleotides read TGCGCCAGCAGACCTCAGGGTGTAGAGACCCAGTACTTC.

This clone was counted a few times. The J gene is TRBJ2-3, the V gene TRBV18; TRBD2 matches at 8 bases. The CDR3 is made up of 13 amino acids. Per germline, CDR1 KGHSH and CDR2 LQKENI. J lost 8 bases, V lost 3 bases, and 4 bases had no gene match. CDR3 loop: CASSPGGRSTQYF. Here the CDR3 DNA reads TGTGCCAGCTCACCGGGCGGGAGGAGTACGCAGTATTTT.

This clone was seen a few times. V and J are TRBV15 and TRBJ2-7, with D possibly TRBD1 on 6 matching bases. Germline V gene lookup returns CDR1 LNHNV and CDR2 YYDKDF (reference sequence). Trimming took 2 bases from V and 5 from J, leaving 19 bases between them. The CDR3 sequence is 16 residues long. CDR3 DNA: TGTGCCACCAGCAGACCGGGACACTCAAACGGTGACGAGCAGTACTTC. This codes for CATSRPGHSNGDEQYF. Using reference TRBV15 and TRBJ2-7 for the parts outside the CDR3, the full variable domain is DAMVIQNPRYQVTQFGKPVTLSCSQTLNHNVMYWYQQKSSQAPKLLFHYYDKDFNNEADTPDNFQSRRPNTSFCFLDIRSPGLGDTAMYLCATSRPGHSNGDEQYFGPGTRLTVT.

This clone occurred once. V and J are TRBV5-1 and TRBJ2-7, with a tentative D call TRBD2 (5 bases). Germline CDR1 is SGHRS and CDR2 is YFSETQ. There are 14 residues in the CDR3. The V end lost 3 bases, the J end lost 2 bases, and 12 bases lay between the germline ends. CDR3 nucleotide sequence: TGCGCCAGCAGCTCCGGACTTCTAACCTACGAGCAGTACTTC. Translation: CASSSGLLTYEQYF.

The genes are TRBV6-1 and TRBJ2-5; 10 bases map to TRBD1. This CDR3 has 15 residues. Germline values: CDR1 MNHNS, CDR2 SASEGT. V was clipped by 6 bases and J by 4 bases; unmatched bases: 8. CDR3 loop: CASSPDRGRGETQYF. CDR3 coding DNA: TGTGCCAGCAGCCCCGACAGGGGGCGCGGAGAGACCCAGTACTTC.

This clone was recorded a few times. V and J are TRBV29-1 and TRBJ2-3; TRBD2 is a possible D gene (6 bases). This CDR3 region has 15 residues. CDR1 is SQVTM, CDR2 ANQGSEA, per germline. Trimming cost V 8 bases and J 3 bases, with 21 bases left between them. The CDR3 sequence is CSTPDPFGGTDTQYF. CDR3 sequence (DNA): TGCAGCACTCCGGACCCGTTTGGGGGGACAGATACGCAGTATTTT.

The gene calls are TRBV5-1 and TRBJ2-5; the match to TRBD2 covers 7 bases. V lost 8 bases, J lost 3 bases, and 7 bases stayed unmatched. This CDR3 contains 13 residues. The germline V gene encodes CDR1 SGHRS and CDR2 YFSETQ. For the CDR3, the DNA is TGCGCCAGTACTTCTCTAGCGGAAGAGACCCAGTACTTC. This sequence encodes CASTSLAEETQYF.

J is TRBJ2-1 and V is TRBV7-2; D remains ambiguous. Per the germline V gene, CDR1 is SGHTA and CDR2 is FQGNSA. Between the trimmed V and J ends, which lost 2 bases and 5 bases, there was a span of 4 bases. The CDR3 is 12 amino acids. CDR3 DNA: TGTGCCAGCAGCTTACGGCACAATGAGCAGTTCTTC. It is translated as CASSLRHNEQFF.

This rearrangement joins TRBV29-1 to TRBJ2-4; possible D gene TRBD2, 5 bases. Trimming cost V 2 bases and J 0 bases, with 11 bases left between them. Germline lookup yields CDR1 SQVTM and CDR2 ANQGSEA. This CDR3 contains 15 residues. This CDR3 is CSVEPSGLAKNIQYF. DNA of the CDR3: TGCAGCGTTGAACCCAGCGGACTAGCCAAAAACATTCAGTACTTC.

In this sample, this clone turned up once. The V and J genes are TRBV6-5 and TRBJ1-2; 9 bases are a match to TRBD1. The CDR3 spans 13 residues. Germline V gene data show CDR1 as MNHEY and CDR2 as SVGAGI. The J segment lost 5 bases and the V segment lost 8 bases, leaving 6 bases of the junction unmatched. Here the CDR3 reads CASEPTGGYGYTF. The CDR3, as DNA: TGTGCCAGCGAACCGACAGGGGGATATGGCTACACCTTC.

This sequence joins TRBV10-3 and TRBJ2-3; TRBD2 matches at 12 bases. The V gene end was trimmed by 7 bases and the J gene end by 3 bases; junction bases not matched to a gene: 5. The CDR3 contains 15 residues. The germline gives CDR1 ENHRY, CDR2 SYGVKD. The DNA for the CDR3 is TGTGCCATCATGCGACTAGCGGGAGTAACAGATACGCAGTATTTT. Translating it yields CAIMRLAGVTDTQYF.

This clone has just a few counts. CDR3 DNA sequence: TGTGCCAGCACCGACGAGGTTTATGGCTACACCTTC. Its translation is CASTDEVYGYTF. The chain combines TRBV6-5 with TRBJ1-2; D unclear. The CDR3 consists of 12 residues. CDR1 is MNHEY and CDR2 is SVGAGI in the germline V gene. V lost 7 bases and J lost 5, with 11 bases in between.

This sequence joins TRBV5-5 and TRBJ2-7; 7 positions match TRBD1. The CDR3 contains 13 residues. Germline assignment: CDR1 SGHKS and CDR2 YYEKEE (reference sequence). J lost 3 bases, V lost 4 bases, and 4 bases had no gene match. CDR3 DNA sequence: TGTGCCAGCAGCCGGGACAGCTTCTACGAGCAGTACTTC. Protein sequence: CASSRDSFYEQYF.

V usage is TRBV7-9 and J usage is TRBJ2-5, with 7 nucleotides matching TRBD2. This CDR3 region has 12 residues. Trimming at V came to 3 bases and at J to 8 bases, leaving 3 bases not matched to a gene. Germline CDR1 SEHNR, CDR2 FQNEAQ (reference sequence). The CDR3 reads CASSLGLSTQYF. CDR3 nucleotide sequence: TGTGCCAGCAGCTTGGGACTATCTACCCAGTACTTC.

This clone was seen once. Other DNA sequences in this specimen translate into the identical CDR3. The rearrangement uses TRBV30 and TRBJ2-7; D is uncertain. V was pared by 0 bases and J by 3 bases, with 3 bases between. CDR1 and CDR2 from the germline V gene are GTSNPN and SVGIG (reference sequence). The CDR3 loop spans 11 amino acids. CDR3 coding DNA: TGTGCCTGGAGTGTACTCTACGAGCAGTACTTC. This sequence encodes CAWSVLYEQYF.